Shown below are 32 T cell receptor beta chains from a single sample sequenced in a study of blood T cell repertoires in COVID-19. Sequencing used immunoSEQ multiplex PCR; TCRdb keeps in-frame clones, though not all of them. This table holds under 200,000 clones, around 83% found once. The source material was peripheral blood. Receptors were obtained from a middle-aged woman with acute or convalescent COVID-19.

The J gene is TRBJ2-6, the V gene TRBV5-4; TRBD2 matches at 7 bases. V was pared by 5 bases and J by 0 bases, with 11 bases of the junction left unmatched. Germline-derived CDR1 and CDR2 are SGHNT and YYREEE (reference sequence). The CDR3 runs to 18 residues. The CDR3 here is CASRAGGESASGANVLTF. The CDR3 DNA is TGTGCCAGCAGAGCTGGGGGGGAGTCCGCCTCTGGGGCCAACGTCCTGACTTTC.

Only a few counts were recorded for this clone. The rearrangement uses TRBV7-2 and TRBJ2-7; 11 nucleotides agree with TRBD2. The germline V gene has CDR1 SGHTA and CDR2 FQGNSA. V lost 5 bases to trimming and J lost 0 bases; unmatched junction nucleotides: 3. The CDR3 spans 15 residues. The CDR3 DNA follows: TGTGCCAGCAGCCTACTAGCGGGGGCCTCCTACGAGCAGTACTTC. Its translation is CASSLLAGASYEQYF.

V gene TRBV2 combines with J gene TRBJ1-5; D is unclear. CDR3 length: 15 amino acids. The germline gives CDR1 SNHLY, CDR2 FYNNEI. V lost 2 bases and J lost 7, with 15 bases in between. The CDR3 loop reads CASSEREESGQPQHF. The CDR3 DNA reads TGTGCCAGCAGTGAAAGAGAAGAGTCGGGGCAGCCCCAGCATTTT.

This clone was recorded a few times. A junction end diverges from the germline sequence, so it may reflect a read error. The gene calls are TRBV11-2 and TRBJ2-3; D might be TRBD2 (5 bases). The CDR3 sequence is 13 residues long. The germline V gene has CDR1 SGHAT and CDR2 FQNNGV. CDR3 loop: CASSPIGLAGLNF. In DNA, the CDR3 is TGTGCCAGCAGCCCAATAGGGCTAGCTGGGTTGAATTTT.

The rearrangement links TRBV24-1 to TRBJ1-5; 8 bases align to TRBD1. CDR3 length equals 16 residues. CDR1 KGHDR and CDR2 SFDVKD come from the germline V gene. The ends lost 2 bases at V and 4 bases at J; junction bases unmatched: 6. CDR3 sequence: CATSDSRQGPNQPQHF. CDR3 sequence (DNA): TGTGCCACCAGTGATTCCCGACAGGGGCCTAATCAGCCCCAGCATTTT.

The rearrangement uses TRBV29-1 and TRBJ1-2; TRBD1 is a possible D gene (5 bases). This CDR3 spans 14 amino acids. CDR1 SQVTM and CDR2 ANQGSEA come from the germline V gene. V was cut by 3 bases and J by 1 base, with 12 bases left in between. The CDR3 sequence is CSVDSQVHNYGYTF. DNA of the CDR3: TGCAGCGTTGATTCACAGGTCCATAACTATGGCTACACCTTC. The full variable domain, its missing parts supplied by reference TRBV29-1 and TRBJ1-2, is SAVISQKPSRDICQRGTSLTIQCQVDSQVTMMFWYRQQPGQSLTLIATANQGSEATYESGFVIDKFPISRPNLTFSTLTVSNMSPEDSSIYLCSVDSQVHNYGYTFGSGTRLTVV.

The CDR3 spells CASSSTRQETQYF. The CDR3 DNA sequence: TGTGCCAGCAGCTCGACTCGTCAAGAGACCCAGTACTTC. J is TRBJ2-5 and V is TRBV13; no definite D call. Trimming removed 4 bases at V and 2 bases at J, with 8 bases between. Germline loops: CDR1 PRHDT, CDR2 FYEKMQ (reference sequence). This CDR3 region has 13 residues. The full variable domain, in which reference TRBV13 and TRBJ2-5 provide the parts outside the CDR3, is AAGVIQSPRHLIKEKRETATLKCYPIPRHDTVYWYQQGPGQDPQFLISFYEKMQSDKGSIPDRFSAQQFSDYHSELNMSSLELGDSALYFCASSSTRQETQYFGPGTRLLVL.

The chain carries TRBV5-8 and TRBJ1-6; D unclear. In germline, CDR1 is SGHTS, CDR2 YDEGEE. The CDR3 is made up of 16 amino acids. Trimming shortened V by 1 base and J by 6 bases, and 14 bases separated the two germline ends. The CDR3 nucleotides are TGTGCCAGCAGCTTGTGGCAGGTCTTCGCTAATTCACCCCTCCACTTT. Translated: CASSLWQVFANSPLHF.

J is TRBJ1-1 and V is TRBV18; 7 bases map to TRBD1. In germline, CDR1 is KGHSH, CDR2 LQKENI. V gave up 6 bases and J gave up 2 bases; unmatched junction bases: 6. This CDR3 spans 14 amino acids. In DNA form, the CDR3 reads TGTGCCAGCTCTCCGAGACAGGGAAACACTGAAGCTTTCTTT. Amino acid sequence: CASSPRQGNTEAFF.

The V call is TRBV7-3, the J call TRBJ2-7; D possibly corresponds to TRBD1 (6 bases). This CDR3 contains 15 residues. CDR1 SGHTA and CDR2 FQGTGA come from the germline V gene. V lost 5 bases and J lost 7, with 21 bases in between. The CDR3 loop is CASSRQGQTLEEQYF. The CDR3 DNA sequence: TGTGCCAGCAGCCGACAAGGACAGACCCTCGAGGAGCAGTACTTC.

The DNA of the CDR3 is TGTGCCAGCTCACCACCGGTCGGTCCGACAGATACGCAGTATTTT. The encoded protein is CASSPPVGPTDTQYF. The chain has TRBV18 and TRBJ2-3; no reliable D call. Germline assignment: CDR1 KGHSH and CDR2 LQKENI. The V gene lost 0 bases and the J gene lost 3 bases, with 10 bases spanning the gap. The CDR3 is made up of 15 amino acids.

The V and J genes are TRBV5-1 and TRBJ1-6; D is possibly TRBD1 (5 bases). V was trimmed by 0 bases and J by 7 bases, leaving 11 bases between them. The CDR3 covers 15 residues. In germline, CDR1 is SGHRS, CDR2 YFSETQ. DNA for the CDR3: TGCGCCAGCAGCTTGGTCGCAGGGTTGAATTCACCCCTCCACTTT. Translation gives CASSLVAGLNSPLHF.

The J gene is TRBJ2-5, the V gene TRBV5-6; 8 bases map to TRBD1. From germline, CDR1 is SGHDT and CDR2 YYEEEE. V lost 5 bases to trimming and J lost 1 base; unmatched junction nucleotides: 7. The CDR3 is 15 amino acids. CDR3 residues: CASRPRTGPQETQYF. CDR3 DNA sequence: TGTGCCAGCAGACCCCGGACAGGGCCCCAAGAGACCCAGTACTTC.

V and J are TRBV27 and TRBJ1-4, with TRBD1 matching over 9 bases. Germline CDR1 and CDR2: MNHEY and SMNVEV (reference sequence). This CDR3 spans 17 amino acids. V shed 2 bases and J 7 bases; nucleotides not matched to a gene: 11. The CDR3 DNA is TGTGCCAGCAGTTTACTGGACAGGGGAGCACCTGGTGAAAAACTGTTTTTT. Its protein product is CASSLLDRGAPGEKLFF. The full variable domain, rest sourced from reference TRBV27 and TRBJ1-4, is EAQVTQNPRYLITVTGKKLTVTCSQNMNHEYMSWYRQDPGLGLRQIYYSMNVEVTDKGDVPEGYKVSRKEKRNFPLILESPSPNQTSLYFCASSLLDRGAPGEKLFFGSGTQLSVL.

The rearrangement uses TRBV29-1 and TRBJ1-5; D gene unclear. Germline assignment: CDR1 SQVTM and CDR2 ANQGSEA. The CDR3 sequence is 15 residues long. Trimming pared 1 base from V and 2 bases from J, leaving 12 bases between. This CDR3 reads CSVEAPGGGNQPQHF. As DNA, the CDR3 is TGCAGCGTTGAAGCACCAGGAGGAGGCAATCAGCCCCAGCATTTT.

The chain carries TRBV6-6 and TRBJ1-1; D remains ambiguous. CDR1 is MNHNY and CDR2 is SVGAGI in the germline V gene (reference sequence). V was pared by 2 bases and J by 1 base, with 8 bases between. This CDR3 spans 14 amino acids. DNA for the CDR3: TGTGCCAGCAGTTACAATGAGGCGAACACTGAAGCTTTCTTT. It codes for CASSYNEANTEAFF.

CDR3 region: CASRHSGYQETQYF. In DNA form, the CDR3 reads TGTGCCAGCAGACATAGCGGATACCAAGAGACCCAGTACTTC. The rearrangement joins TRBV14 to TRBJ2-5; possibly TRBD2 for D (6 bases). The germline V gene encodes CDR1 SGHDN and CDR2 FVKESK. V gave up 6 bases and J gave up 0 bases, with 11 bases separating them. This CDR3 spans 14 amino acids.

V and J are TRBV10-1 and TRBJ2-2; TRBD2 aligns across 8 bases. The CDR3 covers 15 residues. With V trimmed by 3 bases and J by 6 bases, 6 bases remained unmatched. Germline assignment: CDR1 WNHNN and CDR2 SYGVQD (reference sequence). In DNA form, the CDR3 reads TGCGCCAGCAGTGAAGCGGGAGAGGGGTCCGGGGAGCTGTTTTTT. Translated, it gives CASSEAGEGSGELFF.

The chain employs TRBV6-5 and TRBJ2-2; perhaps TRBD1 as D (6 bases). From germline, CDR1 is MNHEY and CDR2 SVGAGI. The CDR3 loop spans 13 amino acids. The V gene lost 7 bases and the J gene lost 6 bases, with 12 bases spanning the gap. The CDR3 bases are TGTGCCAGCAAACAGGGTATGGCCGGGGAGCTGTTTTTT. Translated, it gives CASKQGMAGELFF.

The chain combines TRBV5-1 with TRBJ2-5; 8 bases are shared with TRBD2. Germline lookup yields CDR1 SGHRS and CDR2 YFSETQ. V gave up 1 base and J gave up 4 bases; unmatched junction bases: 12. There are 17 residues in the CDR3. The chain's CDR3 is CASSLRYPGGPGETQYF. CDR3 bases: TGCGCCAGCAGCTTGAGGTACCCGGGGGGGCCGGGAGAGACCCAGTACTTC.

The chain links TRBV6-5 to TRBJ2-1; 12 bases align to TRBD2. The germline V gene has CDR1 MNHEY and CDR2 SVGAGI. Unmatched junction bases numbered 7, after V lost 6 bases and J lost 7 bases. The CDR3 length is 15 residues. CDR3 in amino acids: CASSLAGGITNEQFF. The CDR3 coding sequence is TGTGCCAGCAGCCTAGCGGGAGGGATAACGAATGAGCAGTTCTTC.

The J gene is TRBJ2-1, the V gene TRBV19, with D uncertain. The CDR3 runs 14 residues. Looked up from germline, CDR1 is LNHDA and CDR2 is SQIVND (reference sequence). V lost 1 base, J lost 5 bases, and 9 bases lay in between. This chain's CDR3 is CASSIGAENNEQFF. The CDR3 DNA reads as TGTGCCAGTAGTATAGGGGCCGAGAACAATGAGCAGTTCTTC.

The rearrangement joins TRBV5-1 to TRBJ2-3, with 7 bases matching TRBD1. The CDR3 extends over 13 amino acids. J was trimmed by 6 bases and V by 5 bases; bases with no gene match: 6. Germline-derived CDR1 and CDR2 are SGHRS and YFSETQ. CDR3 in DNA: TGCGCCAGCAGGCCGACACAGGGGGATACGCAGTATTTT. Amino acids: CASRPTQGDTQYF.

The genes are TRBV6-4 and TRBJ1-5, with a possible D match to TRBD1 (6 bases). Germline CDR1 and CDR2: MRHNA and SNTAGT. Trimming removed 7 bases from V and 5 bases from J, with 9 bases in between. The CDR3 totals 12 residues. CDR3 DNA sequence: TGTGCCAGCACGGACAGACATCAGCCCCAGCATTTT. It is translated as CASTDRHQPQHF.

J is TRBJ1-6 and V is TRBV9, with 12 bases fitting TRBD1. V lost 5 bases to trimming and J lost 10 bases; unmatched junction nucleotides: 1. The germline V gene has CDR1 SGDLS and CDR2 YYNGEE. The CDR3 consists of 13 residues. The CDR3 region has the DNA TGTGCCAGCAGGGGACAGGGGGCCTCACCCCTCCACTTT. As protein: CASRGQGASPLHF.

V and J are TRBV6-5 and TRBJ2-7, with D tentatively TRBD1 (6 bases). The CDR3 runs 15 residues. Trimming left V 5 bases short and J 6 bases short, with 20 bases between. CDR1 and CDR2 from the germline V gene are MNHEY and SVGAGI. The DNA for the CDR3 is TGTGCCAGCAGTCTCCAGGGGCCCAAAGGAAGCGAGCAGTACTTC. Translating it yields CASSLQGPKGSEQYF.

The chain is built from TRBV5-6 and TRBJ2-7; a possible D gene is TRBD1 (5 bases). This CDR3 is built from 15 residues. V was clipped by 4 bases and J by 2 bases, with 16 bases between them. Per germline, CDR1 SGHDT and CDR2 YYEEEE. CDR3 sequence (DNA): TGTGCCAGCAGCCGAACCCCAGGGCCTCCCTACGAGCAGTACTTC. Amino acid sequence: CASSRTPGPPYEQYF. Full variable domain (rest looked up from reference TRBV5-6 and TRBJ2-7): DAGVTQSPTHLIKTRGQQVTLRCSPKSGHDTVSWYQQALGQGPQFIFQYYEEEERQRGNFPDRFSGHQFPNYSSELNVNALLLGDSALYLCASSRTPGPPYEQYFGPGTRLTVT.

This clone was recorded a few times. The chain uses TRBV3-1 (or the pseudogene TRBV3-2) and TRBJ1-4; 11 bases map to TRBD1. Trimming cost V 1 base and J 8 bases; bases outside gene matches: 9. The CDR3 consists of 17 residues. CDR1 and CDR2 from the germline V gene are LGHDT and YNNKEL (reference sequence). CDR3 loop: CASSQVSGDRGWEKLFF. The CDR3 nucleotides read TGTGCCAGCAGCCAAGTGTCGGGGGACAGGGGGTGGGAAAAACTGTTTTTT.

The chain combines TRBV7-6 with TRBJ1-6; D remains unclear. Trimming removed 8 bases at V and 3 bases at J, with 11 bases between. The germline V gene has CDR1 SGHVS and CDR2 FNYEAQ. The CDR3 loop spans 14 amino acids. The CDR3 region has the DNA TGTGCCAGCGCGTCACTGAACTATAATTCACCCCTCCACTTT. Protein sequence: CASASLNYNSPLHF.

The V and J genes are TRBV29-1 and TRBJ1-1; possible D gene TRBD1, 5 bases. The CDR3 loop spans 13 amino acids. CDR1 and CDR2 (germline): SQVTM, ANQGSEA. The V end was cut by 7 bases, the J end by 0 bases, with 12 bases between. The CDR3, as DNA: TGCAGCGCCGGCCGACAGTTGAACACTGAAGCTTTCTTT. Translating it yields CSAGRQLNTEAFF.

This chain connects TRBV27 to TRBJ1-5; D is undetermined. The CDR3 spans 13 residues. With 3 bases removed from V and 3 bases from J, the gap between germline ends came to 6 bases. The germline V gene has CDR1 MNHEY and CDR2 SMNVEV (reference sequence). CDR3 protein: CASSLAVNQPQHF. The CDR3 DNA is TGTGCCAGCAGTTTGGCGGTCAATCAGCCCCAGCATTTT.

The chain uses TRBV3-1 (or the pseudogene TRBV3-2) and TRBJ1-2, with a tentative D call TRBD1 (5 bases). In germline, CDR1 is LGHDT, CDR2 YNNKEL (reference sequence). There are 11 residues in the CDR3. Between the trimmed V and J ends, which lost 8 bases and 7 bases, there was a span of 11 bases. Written as DNA, the CDR3 is TGTGCCAGCCGGTCGGGGGTTGGCTACACCTTC. Its protein is CASRSGVGYTF.